These 11 T cell receptor beta chains were sequenced from one sample in a study of CD8 T cells in ankylosing spondylitis. General study points: Characteristic, it appeared, of ankylosing spondylitis blood was a TCR beta motif of about eight highly homologous variants.

No antigens are known for them. TCRdb analysed the 5' RACE reads with MiXCR anew, one entry per CDR3 protein. The sample lists fewer than 500,000 distinct CDR3 sequences, 25% to 30% seen once, with about 0.9% in the top ten. Sequencing was done on a sample of blood, either unsorted or a sorted T cell fraction (not recorded which). These receptors were taken from a male donor with ankylosing spondylitis.

The J gene is TRBJ1-1, the V gene TRBV7-2, with D possibly TRBD1 on 5 matching bases. Trimming stripped 6 bases from V and 4 bases from J, with 12 bases between. Germline CDR1 SGHTA, CDR2 FQGNSA. CDR3 size: 13 residues. The CDR3 here is CASSQGEGTEAFF. CDR3 in DNA: TGTGCCAGCAGTCAGGGTGAGGGCACTGAAGCTTTCTTT.

This clonotype was seen a handful of times. V and J are TRBV11-1 and TRBJ2-2; 14 positions match TRBD2. J gave up 4 bases and V 5 bases, and 9 bases lay outside the gene matches. The length of the CDR3 is 18 residues. CDR1 is SGHAT and CDR2 is FQDESV in the germline V gene (reference sequence). The CDR3 region has the DNA TGTGCCAGCAGCCCGCGACTAGCGGGAGGGCCGGGCACCGGGGAGCTGTTTTTT. This sequence encodes CASSPRLAGGPGTGELFF.

This chain joins TRBV5-1 and TRBJ2-1; 9 bases are a match to TRBD2. V dropped 2 bases and J dropped 5; count of bases not matched to a gene: 2. Germline V gives CDR1 SGHRS, CDR2 YFSETQ. This CDR3 is 14 amino acids long. CDR3 sequence reads: CASSFSGGNNEQFF. The CDR3, as DNA: TGCGCCAGCAGCTTCAGCGGGGGGAACAATGAGCAGTTCTTC.

V gene TRBV28 combines with J gene TRBJ2-3; tentative D call: TRBD1 (7 bases). V lost 7 bases, J lost 5 bases, and 19 bases lay in between. The germline gives CDR1 MDHEN, CDR2 SYDVKM. The CDR3 totals 15 residues. CDR3 protein: CASTSPSQGGDTQYF. CDR3 sequence (DNA): TGTGCCAGCACCTCCCCCTCCCAGGGGGGAGATACGCAGTATTTT.

This clonotype was found a few times. This chain uses TRBV24-1 with TRBJ2-7; 8 bases align to TRBD1. Germline V gives CDR1 KGHDR, CDR2 SFDVKD. The junction had 14 bases not matched to a gene; V was cut back by 1 base and J by 4 bases. There are 18 residues in the CDR3. The CDR3 region is CATSDFMTGDDLSYEQYF. The DNA for the CDR3 is TGTGCCACCAGTGATTTTATGACAGGGGATGATCTCAGTTACGAGCAGTACTTC.

The rearrangement joins TRBV20-1 to TRBJ2-5, with D tentatively TRBD1 or TRBD2 (5 bases each). The CDR3 covers 14 residues. CDR1 and CDR2 from the germline V gene are DFQATT and SNEGSKA (reference sequence). Trimming shortened V by 4 bases and J by 6 bases, and 18 bases separated the two germline ends. The chain's CDR3 is CSAKVSWGLKTQYF. CDR3 nucleotide sequence: TGCAGTGCTAAGGTTTCGTGGGGGTTAAAGACCCAGTACTTC.

CDR3 nucleotide sequence: TGTGCCACCAGCAGAGATTTTGGCCAGCATGATCAGCCCCAGCATTTT. This codes for CATSRDFGQHDQPQHF. The rearrangement joins TRBV15 to TRBJ1-5; no firm D call. V gave up 0 bases and J gave up 5 bases, with 14 bases separating them. The CDR3 has 16 amino acids. Germline CDR1 reads LNHNV; CDR2 reads YYDKDF (reference sequence).

The V gene is TRBV7-9, the J gene TRBJ2-5, with D maybe TRBD1 (6 bases). V gave up 1 base and J gave up 5 bases, with 14 bases separating them. Germline V gene lookup returns CDR1 SEHNR and CDR2 FQNEAQ (reference sequence). The CDR3 contains 15 residues. CDR3 sequence: CASSLDPGHRETQYF. The CDR3, as DNA: TGTGCCAGCAGCTTAGATCCGGGACATAGGGAGACCCAGTACTTC.

This clonotype was seen many times. Its ends do not fully match the called genes, so a read error is possible. The V gene is TRBV5-1, the J gene TRBJ1-2; a weak D match, TRBD1 (5 bases). Germline V gives CDR1 SGHRS, CDR2 YFSETQ. This CDR3 is 14 amino acids long. CDR3 coding DNA: TGCGCCAGCAGCTTTGAAGGGGCCAACTCTGGCTACACCTTC. It codes for CASSFEGANSGYTF.

The J gene is TRBJ1-1, the V gene TRBV24-1, with TRBD1 matching 9 bases. Germline V gene data show CDR1 as KGHDR and CDR2 as SFDVKD. The CDR3 contains 15 residues. V shed 3 bases and J 4 bases; nucleotides not matched to a gene: 5. The CDR3 sequence: CATSDAGQGSTEAFF. The CDR3 DNA is TGTGCCACCAGTGATGCGGGACAGGGAAGCACTGAAGCTTTCTTT.

V gene TRBV19 combines with J gene TRBJ2-3, with 8 bases identical to TRBD2. The germline CDR1 and CDR2 sequences are LNHDA and SQIVND (reference sequence). This CDR3 has 16 amino acids. J gave up 5 bases and V 5 bases, and 12 bases lay outside the gene matches. Written as DNA, the CDR3 is TGTGCCAGTAGTCCCGCGGTGACGGGAGGGAGAGATACGCAGTATTTT. Its protein is CASSPAVTGGRDTQYF. Full variable domain (missing parts from reference TRBV19 and TRBJ2-3): DGGITQSPKYLFRKEGQNVTLSCEQNLNHDAMYWYRQDPGQGLRLIYYSQIVNDFQKGDIAEGYSVSREKKESFPLTVTSAQKNPTAFYLCASSPAVTGGRDTQYFGPGTRLTVL.